The rows below give T cell receptor beta chains drawn from one sample of a study of post-analysis software for immune sequencing data. Via MiXCR, TCRdb re-called the PCR reads, giving one row per CDR3 protein. Altogether hundreds of thousands of distinct CDR3 sequences are present, approximately 30% being singletons, with the ten largest covering around 0.6%. Sequencing input: blood. The receptors come from a girl under 18 with multiple sclerosis. CDR3s include the opening cysteine and the closing phenylalanine or tryptophan. Each record gives: D gene, clone size, V gene, J gene, CDR3 protein, CDR3 DNA. A D gene is named only where the DNA matches it firmly. Clone sizes are given selectively: once, few, many, or a class where the clone is expanded.

D: TRBD2
size: -
V: TRBV7-2
J: TRBJ2-3
CDR3: CASSLGASGEGATQYF
DNA: TGTGCCAGCAGCCTCGGGGCTAGCGGGGAGGGCGCGACGCAGTATTTT

D: -
size: -
V: TRBV9
J: TRBJ2-2
CDR3: CASSVRKGYSTNTGELFF
DNA: TGTGCCAGCAGCGTACGAAAAGGCTACTCGACGAACACCGGGGAGCTGTTTTTT

D: -
size: few
V: TRBV18
J: TRBJ2-3
CDR3: CASSPVRADTQYF
DNA: TGTGCCAGCTCACCCGTCCGGGCAGATACGCAGTATTTT

D: -
size: -
V: TRBV28
J: TRBJ1-2
CDR3: CASNKDGPSYGYTF
DNA: TGTGCCAGCAATAAGGACGGGCCGAGCTATGGCTACACCTTC

D: TRBD1
size: -
V: TRBV5-4
J: TRBJ1-4
CDR3: CASSSRDREELFF
DNA: TGTGCCAGCAGCTCCCGAGACAGGGAGGAACTGTTTTTT

D: TRBD1
size: few
V: TRBV24-1
J: TRBJ1-5
CDR3: CATSDATGGNQPQHF
DNA: TGTGCCACCAGTGATGCGACAGGGGGCAATCAGCCCCAGCATTTT

D: -
size: few
V: TRBV20-1
J: TRBJ1-2
CDR3: CSAAKANYGYTF
DNA: TGCAGTGCTGCTAAGGCCAACTATGGCTACACCTTC

D: -
size: -
V: TRBV20-1
J: TRBJ2-5
CDR3: CSAAPRGEQYF
DNA: TGCAGTGCCGCCCCTAGGGGAGAGCAGTACTTC

D: TRBD2
size: -
V: TRBV3-1
J: TRBJ2-3
CDR3: CASSQDGSSGYTDTQYF
DNA: TGTGCCAGCAGCCAAGATGGGAGTAGCGGGTACACAGATACGCAGTATTTT

D: -
size: few
V: TRBV9
J: TRBJ2-5
CDR3: CASSDGGRGETQYF
DNA: TGTGCCAGCAGCGATGGGGGGAGAGGGGAGACCCAGTACTTC